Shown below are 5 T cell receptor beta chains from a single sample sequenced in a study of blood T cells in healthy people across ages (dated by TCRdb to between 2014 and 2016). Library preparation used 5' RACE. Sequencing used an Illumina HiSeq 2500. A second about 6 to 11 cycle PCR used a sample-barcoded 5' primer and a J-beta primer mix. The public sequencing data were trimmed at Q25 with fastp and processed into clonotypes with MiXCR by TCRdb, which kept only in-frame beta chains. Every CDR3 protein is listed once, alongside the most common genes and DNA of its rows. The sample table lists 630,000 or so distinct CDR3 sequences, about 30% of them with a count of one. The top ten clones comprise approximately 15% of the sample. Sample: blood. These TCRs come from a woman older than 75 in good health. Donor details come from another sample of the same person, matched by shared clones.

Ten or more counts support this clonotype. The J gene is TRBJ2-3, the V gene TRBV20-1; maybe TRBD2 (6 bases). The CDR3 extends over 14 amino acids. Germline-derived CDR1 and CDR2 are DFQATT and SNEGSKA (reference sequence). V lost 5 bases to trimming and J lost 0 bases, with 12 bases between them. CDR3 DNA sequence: TGCAGTGCTCCTAGCGATCCCAGCACAGATACGCAGTATTTT. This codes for CSAPSDPSTDTQYF.

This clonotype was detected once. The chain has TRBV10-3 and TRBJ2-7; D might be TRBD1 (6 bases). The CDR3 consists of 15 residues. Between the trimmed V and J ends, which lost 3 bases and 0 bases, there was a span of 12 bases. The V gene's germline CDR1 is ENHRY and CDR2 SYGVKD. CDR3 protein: CAISDQGTTSYEQYF. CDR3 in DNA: TGTGCCATCAGTGATCAGGGGACCACCTCCTACGAGCAGTACTTC.

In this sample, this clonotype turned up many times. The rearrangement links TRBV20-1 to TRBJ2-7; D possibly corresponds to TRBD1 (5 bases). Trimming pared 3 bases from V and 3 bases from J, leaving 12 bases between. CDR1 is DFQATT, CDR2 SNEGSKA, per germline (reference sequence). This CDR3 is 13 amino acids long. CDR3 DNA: TGCAGTGCTAGCTCAGGGTCTGTCTACGAGCAGTACTTC. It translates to CSASSGSVYEQYF.

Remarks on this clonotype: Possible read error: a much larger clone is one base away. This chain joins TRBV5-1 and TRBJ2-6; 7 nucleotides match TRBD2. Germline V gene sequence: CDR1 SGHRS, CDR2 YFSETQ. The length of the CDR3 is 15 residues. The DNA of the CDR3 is TGCGCCAGCAAGGAGGGAGGGGCCGGGGCCAGCGTCCTGACTTTC. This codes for CASKEGGAGASVLTF.

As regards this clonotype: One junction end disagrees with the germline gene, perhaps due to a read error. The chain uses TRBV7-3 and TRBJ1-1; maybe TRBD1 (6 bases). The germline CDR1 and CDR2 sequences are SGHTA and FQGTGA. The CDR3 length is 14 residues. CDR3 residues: CTSSLTQGSTEAFF. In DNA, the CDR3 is TGTACCAGCAGCTTAACGCAGGGGAGCACTGAAGCTTTCTTT.